Following are 16 T cell receptor beta chains from one sample sequenced in a study of cytomegalovirus exposure and HLA in healthy donors. Using immunoSEQ multiplex PCR, the repertoire was profiled, and TCRdb retains in-frame clones only, with some absent. The repertoire holds roughly 60,000 clones, with roughly 94% as singletons. Input material: PBMCs. Receptors were obtained from a woman aged 18 to 35 in good health and CMV-seronegative.

The chain couples TRBV5-6 to TRBJ2-3, with a weak D call TRBD1 (6 bases). CDR3 size: 17 residues. Germline CDR1 is SGHDT and CDR2 is YYEEEE. V was cut by 2 bases and J by 3 bases, with 19 bases left in between. In DNA form, the CDR3 reads TGTGCCAGCAGCTTTAACTTAAGGGACACCCGGACAGATACGCAGTATTTT. This gives the protein CASSFNLRDTRTDTQYF.

The rearrangement links TRBV27 to TRBJ1-2, with D uncertain. The ends were cut back, 6 bases at V and 8 bases at J, with 25 bases in the middle. This CDR3 spans 16 amino acids. The germline V gene encodes CDR1 MNHEY and CDR2 SMNVEV (reference sequence). CDR3 in DNA: TGTGCCAGCAGCCCCGGGAACCCGTCCAGGAATGACGGCTACACCTTC. Its translation: CASSPGNPSRNDGYTF.

The J gene is TRBJ2-1, the V gene TRBV5-6; D may be TRBD1 (5 bases). Per germline, CDR1 SGHDT and CDR2 YYEEEE. V shed 3 bases and J shed 0 bases, with 10 bases lying between them. This CDR3 contains 15 residues. The CDR3 sequence: CASSSDSSSYNEQFF. CDR3 nucleotides: TGTGCCAGCAGCTCCGACAGCAGCTCCTACAATGAGCAGTTCTTC.

Only one count was recorded for this clone. The chain employs TRBV28 and TRBJ2-7; TRBD2 matches 11 bases. This CDR3 region has 15 residues. Germline V lookup: CDR1 MDHEN, CDR2 SYDVKM. The V and J ends lost 1 base and 2 bases, in that order; junction bases with no gene match: 1. The CDR3: CASSLLTSGTYEQYF. The CDR3 DNA reads as TGTGCCAGCAGTTTATTGACTAGCGGGACCTACGAGCAGTACTTC.

CDR3 amino acids: CASSPRGIESYEQYF. The CDR3 coding sequence is TGTGCCAGCAGTCCTCGGGGGATTGAGTCCTACGAGCAGTACTTC. This chain uses TRBV6-1 with TRBJ2-7, with TRBD2 as a possible D gene (6 bases). V was trimmed by 5 bases and J by 1 base, leaving 15 bases between them. The germline gives CDR1 MNHNS, CDR2 SASEGT. CDR3 length equals 15 residues.

The gene calls are TRBV5-1 and TRBJ1-1; 8 positions agree with TRBD1. Germline assignment: CDR1 SGHRS and CDR2 YFSETQ. The CDR3 consists of 14 residues. The trim removed 2 bases at V and 3 bases at J, leaving 3 bases unmatched. CDR3 nucleotide sequence: TGCGCCAGCAGCTTCGGACAGGGTGACACTGAAGCTTTCTTT. This translates into CASSFGQGDTEAFF.

The chain combines TRBV13 with TRBJ2-3; the D gene is possibly TRBD1 (6 bases). Trimming took off 4 bases at V and 3 bases at J, with 14 bases between the two ends. The CDR3 spans 15 residues. Germline CDR1 is PRHDT and CDR2 is FYEKMQ (reference sequence). CDR3 amino acids: CASSSRGFNTDTQYF. Here the CDR3 DNA reads TGTGCCAGCAGCTCCAGGGGTTTTAATACAGATACGCAGTATTTT.

The genes are TRBV11-3 and TRBJ2-1; 7 bases are shared with TRBD1. The junction had 6 bases not matched to a gene; V was cut back by 5 bases and J by 2 bases. CDR1 and CDR2 from the germline V gene are SGHNT and YENEEA. CDR3 length equals 15 residues. The CDR3 is CASSPRTGPYNEQFF. DNA for the CDR3: TGTGCCAGCAGCCCTCGGACAGGACCCTACAATGAGCAGTTCTTC.

The gene calls are TRBV30 and TRBJ2-3; D is ambiguous. The CDR3 runs 13 residues. Germline values: CDR1 GTSNPN, CDR2 SVGIG (reference sequence). The ends were cut back, 1 base at V and 0 bases at J, with 5 bases in the middle. The CDR3, as DNA: TGTGCCTGGAGTGACTTTAGCACAGATACGCAGTATTTT. It yields the protein CAWSDFSTDTQYF.

CDR3 nucleotides: TGTGCCAGCACTCTAGGAGGGCGCACAGATACGCAGTATTTT. Translating it yields CASTLGGRTDTQYF. This chain connects TRBV6-1 to TRBJ2-3; D might be TRBD2 (6 bases). The CDR3 contains 14 residues. Per germline, CDR1 MNHNS and CDR2 SASEGT. Trimming pared 7 bases from V and 1 base from J, leaving 12 bases between.

The chain uses TRBV4-1 and TRBJ1-1; D not certain. CDR1 and CDR2 from the germline V gene are MGHRA and YSYEKL. The CDR3 contains 17 residues. V dropped 1 base and J dropped 1 base, with 16 bases sitting between them. CDR3 loop: CASSQGIRSGSNTEAFF. The CDR3 DNA reads as TGCGCCAGCAGCCAAGGAATCAGGAGCGGGTCGAACACTGAAGCTTTCTTT.

This sequence joins TRBV7-8 and TRBJ2-3; 9 bases fit TRBD2. The CDR3 extends over 17 amino acids. J was trimmed by 3 bases and V by 5 bases; bases with no gene match: 12. The germline V gene encodes CDR1 SGHVS and CDR2 FQNEAQ. The CDR3: CASSLRVISGRTDTQYF. CDR3 DNA: TGTGCCAGCAGCCTCCGGGTTATTAGCGGGAGAACAGATACGCAGTATTTT.

The chain is built from TRBV14 and TRBJ2-7, with 7 bases fitting TRBD1. From germline, CDR1 is SGHDN and CDR2 FVKESK. The CDR3 totals 17 residues. J lost 3 bases, V lost 0 bases, and 11 bases had no gene match. DNA of the CDR3: TGTGCCAGCAGCCAAGATGAGACAGGGATGTGGGGCTACGAGCAGTACTTC. This sequence encodes CASSQDETGMWGYEQYF.

This chain joins TRBV11-3 and TRBJ2-5, with TRBD1 matching 10 bases. With 5 bases clipped from V and 3 bases from J, the junction kept 3 bases outside the gene matches. The germline V gene encodes CDR1 SGHNT and CDR2 YENEEA. This CDR3 comprises 14 residues. Written as DNA, the CDR3 is TGTGCCAGCAGCCCCGGGACAGGGGAAGAGACCCAGTACTTC. Protein sequence: CASSPGTGEETQYF.

The V call is TRBV5-1, the J call TRBJ1-6; TRBD1 is a possible D gene (5 bases). The CDR3 has 13 amino acids. V lost 3 bases and J lost 6, with 7 bases in between. Per germline, CDR1 SGHRS and CDR2 YFSETQ. CDR3 amino acids: CASSSGGNSPLHF. DNA of the CDR3: TGCGCCAGCAGCTCGGGGGGTAATTCACCCCTCCACTTT.

The chain is built from TRBV7-9 and TRBJ2-1, with D unresolved. Germline lookup yields CDR1 SEHNR and CDR2 FQNEAQ (reference sequence). V lost 6 bases and J lost 6, with 15 bases in between. The length of the CDR3 is 14 residues. The CDR3 sequence is CASRTKTVGNEQFF. DNA of the CDR3: TGTGCCAGCAGAACTAAAACGGTAGGCAATGAGCAGTTCTTC.